Presented here are 25 T cell receptor beta chains from one specimen sequenced in a study of T cells in Graves' hyperthyroidism and ophthalmopathy. Amplified TCR beta CDR3 regions derived from RNA transcripts. The TCR CDR3 first-round RT-PCR relied on the HTBI primer set. Via MiXCR, TCRdb re-called the multiplex PCR reads, giving one row per CDR3 protein. Among some 360,000 distinct CDR3 sequences listed, 15% to 20% were seen once. The sequenced sample was blood. The receptors originated from a woman aged 40 to 50 with Graves' ophthalmopathy.

Ten or more counts support this clonotype. J is TRBJ2-5 and V is TRBV28; D possibly corresponds to TRBD2 (6 bases). The germline gives CDR1 MDHEN, CDR2 SYDVKM. The V gene lost 7 bases and the J gene lost 4 bases, with 16 bases spanning the gap. This CDR3 comprises 14 residues. CDR3 coding DNA: TGTGCCAGCACTATGTTTGGGGAGGCAGAGACCCAGTACTTC. Its protein product is CASTMFGEAETQYF.

This clonotype was counted at least ten times. The CDR3 DNA sequence: TGTGCCAGCCAAAGGCTCGGCAATCAGCCCCAGCATTTT. Amino acid sequence: CASQRLGNQPQHF. The chain joins TRBV6-5 to TRBJ1-5; D remains ambiguous. Germline V lookup: CDR1 MNHEY, CDR2 SVGAGI. Trimming took off 8 bases at V and 2 bases at J, with 10 bases between the two ends. CDR3 size: 13 residues.

Points on this clonotype: One end of the junction is discordant with germline, which a read error may explain. V usage is TRBV6-5 and J usage is TRBJ1-1; no definite D call. In germline, CDR1 is MNHEY, CDR2 SVGAGI. The CDR3 consists of 16 residues. Here the CDR3 reads CASSYSRVRRITEASF. CDR3 coding DNA: TGTGCCAGCAGTTACTCTCGGGTGCGACGAATCACTGAAGCTTCCTTT.

This clonotype was recorded many times. The CDR3 region has the DNA TGCAGCGCCGCCGGTGATTCTGGAAACACCATATATTTT. It specifies CSAAGDSGNTIYF. This sequence joins TRBV29-1 and TRBJ1-3; D not certain. CDR1 SQVTM and CDR2 ANQGSEA come from the germline V gene. CDR3 size: 13 residues. The V end was cut by 7 bases, the J end by 1 base, with 11 bases between.

This clonotype was seen repeatedly, ten times or more. The rearrangement uses TRBV6-2 or TRBV6-3 and TRBJ2-7; 8 positions agree with TRBD1. V was pared by 2 bases and J by 3 bases, with 6 bases of the junction left unmatched. The germline V gene has CDR1 MNHEY and CDR2 SVGEGT. There are 15 residues in the CDR3. Here the CDR3 DNA reads TGTGCCAGCAGTTACCGACAGGGGCCATACTACGAGCAGTACTTC. Protein: CASSYRQGPYYEQYF.

The rearrangement links TRBV5-1 to TRBJ2-5; the D is unclear. The V end was cut by 0 bases, the J end by 1 base, with 7 bases between. Germline values: CDR1 SGHRS, CDR2 YFSETQ. The CDR3 has 14 residues. Here the CDR3 DNA reads TGCGCCAGCAGCTTGGTTCGCAGCCAAGAGACCCAGTACTTC. Amino acids: CASSLVRSQETQYF.

About this clonotype: A read error may be the cause here, since a much bigger clone is one base away. In nucleotides, the CDR3 is TGTGCCAGCATCGAAACAGGGGAAGAGCAGTACTTC. As protein: CASIETGEEQYF. This rearrangement joins TRBV12-3 or TRBV12-4 to TRBJ2-7; 7 bases line up with TRBD1. The CDR3 is 12 amino acids. The ends lost 7 bases at V and 7 bases at J; junction bases unmatched: 7.

As for this clonotype: The junction shows a germline mismatch at one end, possibly a read error. V and J are TRBV28 and TRBJ1-1, with a possible D match to TRBD1 (5 bases). Germline-derived CDR1 and CDR2 are MDHEN and SYDVKM. CDR3 length equals 14 residues. The CDR3: CVSSRQSLNTEAFF. Here the CDR3 DNA reads TGTGTCAGCAGTAGACAGTCTCTGAACACTGAAGCTTTCTTT.

This clonotype was detected ten times or more. The genes are TRBV12-3 or TRBV12-4 and TRBJ2-2, with D possibly TRBD2 on 5 matching bases. V dropped 7 bases and J dropped 2 bases, with 14 bases sitting between them. The CDR3 extends over 15 amino acids. The CDR3 is CASTRRPPNTGELFF. The CDR3 nucleotides read TGTGCCAGCACCCGGAGGCCACCTAACACCGGGGAGCTGTTTTTT.

This clonotype was detected ten times or more. In DNA, the CDR3 is TGTGCCAGCAGCCGAGACCCCCGGGAGCCCCAGCATTTT. It translates to CASSRDPREPQHF. The chain carries TRBV12-3 or TRBV12-4 and TRBJ1-5; D remains unclear. This CDR3 is built from 13 residues. Trimming shortened V by 6 bases and J by 8 bases, and 14 bases separated the two germline ends.

This clonotype was seen ten or more times. The chain employs TRBV28 and TRBJ2-7, with TRBD1 matching 10 bases. With 4 bases clipped from V and 3 bases from J, the junction kept 6 bases outside the gene matches. Germline V gene lookup returns CDR1 MDHEN and CDR2 SYDVKM. The CDR3 spans 15 residues. The CDR3 bases are TGTGCCAGCAGTTCCGGACAGGGGGGTAGCTACGAGCAGTACTTC. This encodes CASSSGQGGSYEQYF.

This clonotype was observed many times. The V call is TRBV12-3 or TRBV12-4, the J call TRBJ2-5, with a weak D call TRBD2 (6 bases). V was clipped by 5 bases and J by 3 bases, with 13 bases between them. CDR3 size: 14 residues. The CDR3 loop reads CASSPGTREETQYF. DNA of the CDR3: TGTGCCAGCAGTCCAGGGACTCGTGAAGAGACCCAGTACTTC.

CDR3: CASSLTVRGEQYF. CDR3 nucleotide sequence: TGTGCCAGCAGCTTAACGGTCAGGGGCGAGCAGTACTTC. The chain links TRBV7-3 to TRBJ2-7; TRBD1 is a possible D gene (6 bases). Germline lookup yields CDR1 SGHTA and CDR2 FQGTGA. The CDR3 consists of 13 residues. Trimming took 0 bases from V and 6 from J, leaving 9 bases between them.

The chain has TRBV19 and TRBJ2-2; 9 bases agree with TRBD2. The CDR3 has 16 residues. The V gene's germline CDR1 is LNHDA and CDR2 SQIVND (reference sequence). Germline trimming cut 3 bases from V and 4 bases from J; bases unmatched to any gene: 6. CDR3 sequence reads: CASSIAGGPRTGELFF. The CDR3, as DNA: TGTGCCAGTAGTATCGCGGGAGGGCCGCGCACCGGGGAGCTGTTTTTT.

The V call is TRBV4-1, the J call TRBJ1-6; no reliable D call. CDR1 and CDR2 from the germline V gene are MGHRA and YSYEKL. V lost 0 bases to trimming and J lost 5 bases, with 14 bases between them. The CDR3 consists of 17 residues. Here the CDR3 reads CASSQDKVRRDNSPLHF. The CDR3 DNA is TGCGCCAGCAGCCAAGATAAAGTAAGGAGGGATAATTCACCCCTCCACTTT.

This clonotype was seen repeatedly, ten times or more. The gene calls are TRBV7-8 and TRBJ2-7; the D is unclear. Germline V lookup: CDR1 SGHVS, CDR2 FQNEAQ. The CDR3 is 14 amino acids. Trimming cost V 7 bases and J 4 bases, with 17 bases left between them. The CDR3 DNA reads TGTGCCAGCACCCCGGACCAGCCCTATTACGAGCAGTACTTC. Translation: CASTPDQPYYEQYF. Combining the CDR3 with reference TRBV7-8 and TRBJ2-7 gives the whole variable domain GAGVSQSPRYKVAKRGQDVALRCDPISGHVSLFWYQQALGQGPEFLTYFQNEAQLDKSGLPSDRFFAERPEGSVSTLKIQRTQQEDSAVYLCASTPDQPYYEQYFGPGTRLTVT.

This clonotype occurred many times. The J gene is TRBJ2-7, the V gene TRBV4-2; maybe TRBD2 (5 bases). The V gene lost 0 bases and the J gene lost 3 bases, with 12 bases spanning the gap. CDR3 length: 15 residues. Germline V CDR1 and CDR2: LGHNA, YNFKEQ. CDR3 bases: TGTGCCAGCAGCCAAGAGCCGGGGAAGGACTACGAGCAGTACTTC. Translating gives CASSQEPGKDYEQYF.

This clonotype has at least ten counts. The J gene is TRBJ2-7, the V gene TRBV20-1; D might be TRBD1 or TRBD2, each matching 5 bases. Between the trimmed V and J ends, which lost 5 bases and 4 bases, there was a span of 15 bases. Germline assignment: CDR1 DFQATT and CDR2 SNEGSKA (reference sequence). This CDR3 has 13 amino acids. DNA of the CDR3: TGCAGTGCTGGGGGTGGGTCTTGGTACGAGCAGTACTTC. The encoded protein is CSAGGGSWYEQYF.

This clonotype was counted at least ten times. V gene TRBV7-8 combines with J gene TRBJ2-7; perhaps TRBD1 as D (6 bases). Trimming shortened V by 4 bases and J by 2 bases, and 12 bases separated the two germline ends. This CDR3 contains 14 residues. Germline V gene sequence: CDR1 SGHVS, CDR2 FQNEAQ. The CDR3 nucleotides are TGTGCCAGCAGCTCCATCAGGGGTCCCTACGAGCAGTACTTC. Its translation is CASSSIRGPYEQYF.

This clonotype was counted between two and nine times. The rearrangement joins TRBV18 to TRBJ1-1; D is ambiguous. The CDR3 has 14 residues. The germline CDR1 and CDR2 sequences are KGHSH and LQKENI. The V and J ends lost 5 bases and 5 bases respectively, with 15 bases between them. CDR3 sequence reads: CASSSTPKWTEAFF. The CDR3 nucleotides are TGTGCCAGCTCATCGACACCCAAGTGGACTGAAGCTTTCTTT.

This clonotype was picked up many times. The chain uses TRBV27 and TRBJ2-2; D might be TRBD1 (7 bases). CDR3 length equals 18 residues. V was trimmed by 6 bases and J by 1 base, leaving 21 bases between them. From germline, CDR1 is MNHEY and CDR2 SMNVEV (reference sequence). The chain's CDR3 is CASSKTGVEGLNTGELFF. The DNA for the CDR3 is TGTGCCAGCAGCAAAACAGGGGTGGAGGGATTGAACACCGGGGAGCTGTTTTTT.

The table lists this clonotype with many counts. This chain joins TRBV9 and TRBJ2-2, with D maybe TRBD2 (7 bases). The ends were cut back, 3 bases at V and 0 bases at J, with 21 bases in the middle. The CDR3 contains 19 residues. CDR1 is SGDLS, CDR2 YYNGEE, per germline. In DNA, the CDR3 is TGTGCCAGCAGCGACGCCGGCGGGGAGGGGACAACGAACACCGGGGAGCTGTTTTTT. Translating gives CASSDAGGEGTTNTGELFF.

In its sample, this clonotype was seen a few times. This rearrangement joins TRBV9 to TRBJ2-2; D tentatively fits TRBD1 or TRBD2 (5 bases each). The germline CDR1 and CDR2 sequences are SGDLS and YYNGEE. V lost 0 bases to trimming and J lost 6 bases, with 18 bases between them. The CDR3 is 17 residues long. CDR3 region: CASSVDGTRGRAGELFF. In DNA, the CDR3 is TGTGCCAGCAGCGTAGATGGGACGAGGGGACGGGCCGGGGAGCTGTTTTTT.

This clonotype was observed a handful of times. The chain is built from TRBV27 and TRBJ1-5; no reliable D call. This CDR3 is 17 amino acids long. V shed 5 bases and J shed 4 bases, with 21 bases lying between them. CDR1 is MNHEY, CDR2 SMNVEV, per germline (reference sequence). CDR3 residues: CASSPAGYGGENQPQHF. In DNA, the CDR3 is TGTGCCAGCAGTCCTGCAGGCTACGGCGGTGAAAATCAGCCCCAGCATTTT.

This clonotype was seen at least ten times. The chain uses TRBV3-1 and TRBJ2-7, with D perhaps matching TRBD2 (6 bases). V lost 3 bases to trimming and J lost 2 bases, with 14 bases between them. This CDR3 has 15 residues. Looked up from germline, CDR1 is LGHDT and CDR2 is YNNKEL (reference sequence). In DNA, the CDR3 is TGTGCCAGCAGCCAGGCGGGGAGTCTTGCCTACGAGCAGTACTTC. Encoded protein: CASSQAGSLAYEQYF.